The 26 T cell receptor beta chains below all came from one sample that was sequenced in a study of early T cells in non-severe SARS-CoV-2 infection. MiXCR, run by TCRdb on the 5' RACE reads, gives a single entry per CDR3 protein. Of fewer than 85,000 distinct CDR3 sequences listed, 15% to 19% are singletons. The sample taken for sequencing was whole blood. The receptors here all came from an adult who was a healthcare worker with PCR-confirmed SARS-CoV-2 infection or an uninfected control (not recorded which).

In this sample, this clonotype turned up a few times. V gene TRBV18 combines with J gene TRBJ2-7, with D perhaps matching TRBD2 (5 bases). CDR1 KGHSH and CDR2 LQKENI come from the germline V gene. V lost 0 bases and J 0 bases, leaving 12 bases between the germline ends. This CDR3 has 16 amino acids. The CDR3 DNA is TGTGCCAGCTCACCACCGGGGAGCGGAACCTCCTACGAGCAGTACTTC. Protein product: CASSPPGSGTSYEQYF.

This clonotype was detected only a few times. V gene TRBV7-6 combines with J gene TRBJ1-1; 9 nucleotides match TRBD1. The CDR3 runs 15 residues. Germline loops: CDR1 SGHVS, CDR2 FNYEAQ. Unmatched junction bases numbered 6, after V lost 6 bases and J lost 1 base. CDR3 protein: CASRSTGGWNTEAFF. CDR3 coding DNA: TGTGCCAGCAGATCTACAGGGGGCTGGAACACTGAAGCTTTCTTT.

This clonotype was seen at least ten times. The chain links TRBV5-4 to TRBJ2-1, with D uncertain. V dropped 0 bases and J dropped 3 bases, with 10 bases sitting between them. The CDR3 runs 15 residues. Germline V gene lookup returns CDR1 SGHNT and CDR2 YYREEE (reference sequence). In DNA, the CDR3 is TGTGCCAGCAGCTTGGACAGCAGCTACTACAATGAGCAGTTCTTC. It codes for CASSLDSSYYNEQFF.

V gene TRBV25-1 combines with J gene TRBJ2-1, with 7 bases aligning to TRBD2. The trim removed 4 bases at V and 7 bases at J, leaving 10 bases unmatched. The CDR3 consists of 15 residues. Germline V gene sequence: CDR1 MGHDK, CDR2 SYGVNS. DNA of the CDR3: TGTGCCAGCAGTGGGCGCGGGAGCCCGTGGAATGAGCAGTTCTTC. It translates to CASSGRGSPWNEQFF.

This clonotype was seen at least ten times. The chain carries TRBV20-1 and TRBJ2-7, with D possibly TRBD1 on 6 matching bases. V shed 1 base and J shed 6 bases, with 13 bases lying between them. Germline-derived CDR1 and CDR2 are DFQATT and SNEGSKA (reference sequence). This CDR3 has 13 amino acids. CDR3 nucleotide sequence: TGCAGTGCTAGAGCAGGGGTATACGGCGAGCAGTACTTC. Protein product: CSARAGVYGEQYF.

V is TRBV11-2 and J is TRBJ2-3; no reliable D call. This CDR3 has 16 amino acids. The germline V and J ends were trimmed by 3 bases and 0 bases, with 13 bases remaining between them. Germline V gene sequence: CDR1 SGHAT, CDR2 FQNNGV. The CDR3 loop is CASSFAPWASTDTQYF. CDR3 nucleotide sequence: TGTGCCAGCAGCTTTGCCCCGTGGGCTAGCACAGATACGCAGTATTTT.

Worth noting for this clonotype: This clone may be a read error of a much larger clone one base away. The CDR3 DNA sequence: TGTGCCAGCGTGACTAGCTCACTCCACGAGCAGTACTTC. Its translation: CASVTSSLHEQYF. The chain uses TRBV5-4 and TRBJ2-7; TRBD2 matches 7 bases. Germline assignment: CDR1 SGHNT and CDR2 YYREEE (reference sequence). CDR3 length equals 13 residues. Trimming took 7 bases from V and 5 from J; bases not matched to a gene: 9.

As concerns this clonotype: One end of the junction varies from germline; a read error may be responsible. J is TRBJ2-2 and V is TRBV14; D gene uncertain. CDR3 length: 14 amino acids. CDR1 and CDR2 (germline): SGHDN, FVKESK. The CDR3 here is CASSPTWNSGELFF. The CDR3 DNA reads as TGTGCCAGCAGCCCGACTTGGAACAGCGGGGAGCTGTTTTTT.

CDR3 sequence (DNA): TGTGCCAGCAGCTGGGGACAGGGGGCTTCCGTGAGCAATCAGCCCCAGCATTTT. Encoded protein: CASSWGQGASVSNQPQHF. The chain has TRBV7-8 and TRBJ1-5; 12 bases are a match to TRBD1. This CDR3 region has 18 residues. Germline trimming cut 4 bases from V and 1 base from J; bases unmatched to any gene: 8. Per germline, CDR1 SGHVS and CDR2 FQNEAQ.

This clonotype was seen more than once but under ten times. V gene TRBV29-1 combines with J gene TRBJ2-4, with 7 bases identical to TRBD2. Germline CDR1 is SQVTM and CDR2 is ANQGSEA. The V segment lost 7 bases and the J segment 8 bases; nucleotides outside the gene matches: 5. CDR3 length: 11 amino acids. Here the CDR3 DNA reads TGCAGCGGATTACGGGGGGACATTCAGTACTTC. Translation: CSGLRGDIQYF.

Ten or more counts support this clonotype. V and J are TRBV3-1 and TRBJ2-4, with D tentatively TRBD2 (5 bases). Trimming left V 1 base short and J 12 bases short, with 10 bases between. This CDR3 has 12 amino acids. Germline CDR1 reads LGHDT; CDR2 reads YNNKEL (reference sequence). The CDR3 DNA sequence: TGTGCCAGCAGCCAAGCTTCGACTACTCAGTACTTC. Its protein product is CASSQASTTQYF.

This chain uses TRBV30 with TRBJ2-3; a possible D gene is TRBD1 (6 bases). The germline CDR1 and CDR2 sequences are GTSNPN and SVGIG (reference sequence). V lost 5 bases to trimming and J lost 4 bases, with 13 bases between them. The CDR3 contains 13 residues. This CDR3 reads CAWDSRGSDTQYF. The CDR3 DNA follows: TGTGCCTGGGACAGTAGGGGGTCAGATACGCAGTATTTT.

The chain employs TRBV5-8 and TRBJ2-7; D unresolved. CDR3 size: 15 residues. Germline V gene lookup returns CDR1 SGHTS and CDR2 YDEGEE. Deletions cut 4 bases from V and 0 bases from J, with 14 bases between. Here the CDR3 reads CASSTDLQISYEQYF. The CDR3 region has the DNA TGTGCCAGCAGCACCGACCTCCAGATCTCCTACGAGCAGTACTTC.

This clonotype has ten or more counts. The chain employs TRBV6-2 or TRBV6-3 and TRBJ2-1; D might be TRBD2 (6 bases). Germline V gene data show CDR1 as MNHEY and CDR2 as SVGEGT. There are 15 residues in the CDR3. V lost 6 bases, J lost 9 bases, and 21 bases lay in between. CDR3 sequence: CASSPRREGLGEQFF. The CDR3, as DNA: TGTGCCAGCAGCCCCCGGCGGGAAGGGTTAGGTGAGCAGTTCTTC.

The chain is built from TRBV7-9 and TRBJ2-1, with D perhaps matching TRBD2 (6 bases). CDR3 size: 12 residues. Trimming stripped 2 bases from V and 8 bases from J, with 7 bases between. CDR1 is SEHNR, CDR2 FQNEAQ, per germline (reference sequence). The CDR3 DNA sequence: TGTGCCAGCAGCTTACGGGGGTATGAGCAGTTCTTC. Translating it yields CASSLRGYEQFF.

Ten or more counts support this clonotype. This chain uses TRBV7-6 with TRBJ1-1; tentative D call: TRBD1 (5 bases). Per germline, CDR1 SGHVS and CDR2 FNYEAQ. The CDR3 consists of 13 residues. V was clipped by 8 bases and J by 4 bases, with 14 bases between them. In DNA form, the CDR3 reads TGTGCCAGCTCCCTCGGGGGGGGCACTGAAGCTTTCTTT. Amino acid sequence: CASSLGGGTEAFF.

The table lists this clonotype with many counts. The chain is built from TRBV27 and TRBJ2-3; weak D call: TRBD1 (6 bases). The CDR3 loop spans 15 amino acids. CDR1 and CDR2 (germline): MNHEY, SMNVEV (reference sequence). Trimming removed 0 bases at V and 4 bases at J, with 11 bases between. CDR3 nucleotides: TGTGCCAGCAGTTTATCGATAGAGGGGGCAGATACGCAGTATTTT. Protein product: CASSLSIEGADTQYF.

The chain joins TRBV15 to TRBJ2-2; D is possibly TRBD1 (6 bases). With 1 base removed from V and 1 base from J, the gap between germline ends came to 16 bases. Germline V CDR1 and CDR2: LNHNV, YYDKDF (reference sequence). There are 18 residues in the CDR3. CDR3 bases: TGTGCCACCAGCAGAGCTTTAGTACAGGGCCTGAACACCGGGGAGCTGTTTTTT. Its protein is CATSRALVQGLNTGELFF.

The V gene is TRBV19, the J gene TRBJ1-2; the D is unclear. Germline-derived CDR1 and CDR2 are LNHDA and SQIVND (reference sequence). V was pared by 5 bases and J by 0 bases, with 13 bases between. This CDR3 spans 15 amino acids. CDR3 sequence: CASSVLLAPNYGYTF. CDR3 DNA: TGTGCCAGTAGTGTCTTGTTGGCCCCTAACTATGGCTACACCTTC.

The table lists this clonotype with a few counts. The chain is built from TRBV7-9 and TRBJ2-1; D is unresolved. Trimming took off 2 bases at V and 8 bases at J, with 16 bases between the two ends. The CDR3 sequence is 15 residues long. Per germline, CDR1 SEHNR and CDR2 FQNEAQ (reference sequence). The CDR3 loop is CASSLSPNTQDEQFF. DNA of the CDR3: TGTGCCAGCAGCTTAAGCCCGAATACCCAGGATGAGCAGTTCTTC.

The chain links TRBV11-2 to TRBJ2-2; the D gene is possibly TRBD1 (7 bases). The CDR3 consists of 14 residues. V lost 3 bases to trimming and J lost 5 bases, with 10 bases between them. Germline CDR1 reads SGHAT; CDR2 reads FQNNGV. This chain's CDR3 is CASSLAGGTGELFF. The CDR3 DNA reads as TGTGCCAGCAGCTTGGCAGGGGGGACCGGGGAGCTGTTTTTT.

This clonotype was found a few times. CDR3 bases: TGTGCCAGCAGTTACGAACACAGCTCCTATAATTCACCCCTCCACTTT. This sequence encodes CASSYEHSSYNSPLHF. V gene TRBV6-5 combines with J gene TRBJ1-6; D unresolved. This CDR3 comprises 16 residues. Trimming removed 2 bases at V and 0 bases at J, with 8 bases between. Germline CDR1 reads MNHEY; CDR2 reads SVGAGI.

The table lists this clonotype with many counts. The chain is built from TRBV6-5 and TRBJ1-2; 7 bases line up with TRBD1. This CDR3 has 14 residues. J was trimmed by 5 bases and V by 2 bases; bases with no gene match: 5. Germline CDR1 reads MNHEY; CDR2 reads SVGAGI. Written as DNA, the CDR3 is TGTGCCAGCAGTTACGGCGGGACAGCTTATGGCTACACCTTC. It codes for CASSYGGTAYGYTF.

This clonotype was recorded at least ten times. The chain employs TRBV20-1 and TRBJ2-7; D is uncertain. Per germline, CDR1 DFQATT and CDR2 SNEGSKA (reference sequence). The CDR3 contains 12 residues. V dropped 6 bases and J dropped 2 bases, with 11 bases sitting between them. The CDR3 nucleotides are TGCAGTGCCTCGGCAGAACCCTACGAGCAGTACTTC. Amino acid sequence: CSASAEPYEQYF.

The chain carries TRBV5-1 and TRBJ2-2, with D possibly being TRBD2 (5 bases). V shed 4 bases and J shed 4 bases, with 17 bases lying between them. The CDR3 contains 16 residues. Germline values: CDR1 SGHRS, CDR2 YFSETQ. The DNA for the CDR3 is TGCGCCAGCAGCCGCGACCTCCCGGGAAGCACCGGGGAGCTGTTTTTT. It translates to CASSRDLPGSTGELFF. Full variable domain (remainder filled in from reference TRBV5-1 and TRBJ2-2): KAGVTQTPRYLIKTRGQQVTLSCSPISGHRSVSWYQQTPGQGLQFLFEYFSETQRNKGNFPGRFSGRQFSNSRSEMNVSTLELGDSALYLCASSRDLPGSTGELFFGEGSRLTVL.

This sequence joins TRBV27 and TRBJ1-1, with D perhaps matching TRBD1 (6 bases). The CDR3 runs 14 residues. The germline CDR1 and CDR2 sequences are MNHEY and SMNVEV (reference sequence). Trimming removed 3 bases at V and 6 bases at J, with 14 bases between. The CDR3 is CASSFRRGWPEAFF. The CDR3 DNA is TGTGCCAGCAGTTTCCGGAGGGGGTGGCCTGAAGCTTTCTTT.